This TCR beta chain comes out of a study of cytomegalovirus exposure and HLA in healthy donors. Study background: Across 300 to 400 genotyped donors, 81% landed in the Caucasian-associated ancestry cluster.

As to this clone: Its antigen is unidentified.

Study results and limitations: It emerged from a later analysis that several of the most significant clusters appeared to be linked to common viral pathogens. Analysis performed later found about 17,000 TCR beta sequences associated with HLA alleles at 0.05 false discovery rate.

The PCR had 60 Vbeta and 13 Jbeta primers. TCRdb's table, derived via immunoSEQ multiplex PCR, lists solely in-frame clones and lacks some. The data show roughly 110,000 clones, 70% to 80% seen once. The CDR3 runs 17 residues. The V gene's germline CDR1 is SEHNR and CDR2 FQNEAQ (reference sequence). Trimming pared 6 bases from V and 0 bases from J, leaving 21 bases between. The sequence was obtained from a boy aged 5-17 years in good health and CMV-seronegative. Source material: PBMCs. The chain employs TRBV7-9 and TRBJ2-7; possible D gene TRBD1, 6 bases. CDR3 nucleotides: TGTGCCAGCAGTTCATGGGGATGGACAGCGCGCTCCTACGAGCAGTACTTC. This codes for CASSSWGWTARSYEQYF.